Detailed here is one TCR beta chain. This table comes from immunoSEQ multiplex PCR, and its TCRdb copy is limited to in-frame clones, with some not included. The sample carries tens of thousands of clones, 95% to 98% recorded once. The data were obtained in a study of technical replicates of blood from a handful of donors. The CDR3 length is 12 residues. Trimming took 4 bases from V and 9 from J, leaving 10 bases between them. The germline CDR1 and CDR2 sequences are MDHEN and SYDVKM. The sample taken for sequencing was T cells isolated from PBMCs. This sequence was found in a human donor in good health. The chain employs TRBV28 and TRBJ2-1; no clear D gene. This CDR3 is CASSSRLGEQFF. The CDR3 DNA reads TGTGCCAGCAGTTCGCGGCTCGGTGAGCAGTTCTTC. Using reference TRBV28 and TRBJ2-1 for the parts outside the CDR3, the full variable domain is DVKVTQSSRYLVKRTGEKVFLECVQDMDHENMFWYRQDPGLGLRLIYFSYDVKMKEKGDIPEGYSVSREKKERFSLILESASTNQTSMYLCASSSRLGEQFFGPGTRLTVL.